A single sample gave rise to the 31 T cell receptor beta chains below, sequenced in a study of OX40 agonist ivuxolimab in advanced cancers. The library was generated by the immunoSEQ multiplex PCR assay. TCRdb took this table from immuneACCESS and kept in-frame rearrangements with V and J called. Such tables lack part of the clones; where checked against another copy, unresolved V genes explain under half of the gap, and the rest is unexplained. Recorded for this sample are 20,000 to 30,000 clones; about four fifths of them occurred a single time. The ten largest clonotypes hold about 14% of the sample. Sequencing used CD4+ or CD8+ T cells sorted from blood, obtained in a trial of the OX40 agonist ivuxolimab. These receptors originate from an adult with an advanced solid tumor such as melanoma, head and neck, liver or kidney cancer.

The chain links TRBV27 to TRBJ2-7, with a tentative D call TRBD1 (6 bases). CDR3 size: 14 residues. CDR1 and CDR2 from the germline V gene are MNHEY and SMNVEV (reference sequence). V lost 2 bases, J lost 6 bases, and 14 bases lay in between. The CDR3 reads CASSLNRAQSEQYF. Here the CDR3 DNA reads TGTGCCAGCAGTTTAAACAGGGCTCAGTCCGAGCAGTACTTC.

This clone was observed a single time. The rearrangement uses TRBV15 and TRBJ1-2; D unclear. With 0 bases removed from V and 4 bases from J, the gap between germline ends came to 18 bases. Germline V CDR1 and CDR2: LNHNV, YYDKDF (reference sequence). The CDR3 totals 17 residues. CDR3 nucleotide sequence: TGTGCCACCAGCAGAGATCGTTACGTTGCAGGCCCCTATGGCTACACCTTC. Translation gives CATSRDRYVAGPYGYTF. Filled out from reference TRBV15 and TRBJ1-2, the complete variable domain reads DAMVIQNPRYQVTQFGKPVTLSCSQTLNHNVMYWYQQKSSQAPKLLFHYYDKDFNNEADTPDNFQSRRPNTSFCFLDIRSPGLGDTAMYLCATSRDRYVAGPYGYTFGSGTRLTVV.

This clone occurred a few times. This chain uses TRBV7-2 with TRBJ2-1; 7 bases are shared with TRBD2. V shed 5 bases, J shed 14 bases, and the junction held 9 bases outside the gene matches. This CDR3 comprises 12 residues. Germline CDR1 and CDR2: SGHTA and FQGNSA. CDR3 sequence: CASSLFPGGEFF. CDR3 DNA sequence: TGTGCCAGCAGCCTCTTCCCGGGGGGTGAGTTCTTC.

This chain joins TRBV5-8 and TRBJ2-2; 7 nucleotides align to TRBD1. The CDR3 is 14 residues long. V lost 0 bases to trimming and J lost 8 bases; unmatched junction nucleotides: 4. Per germline, CDR1 SGHTS and CDR2 YDEGEE. The CDR3 sequence: CASSLGQGVGELFF. Written as DNA, the CDR3 is TGTGCCAGCAGCTTGGGACAGGGAGTGGGGGAGCTGTTTTTT. Variable domain in full (rest from reference TRBV5-8 and TRBJ2-2): EAGVTQSPTHLIKTRGQQATLRCSPISGHTSVYWYQQALGLGLQFLLWYDEGEERNRGNFPPRFSGRQFPNYSSELNVNALELEDSALYLCASSLGQGVGELFFGEGSRLTVL.

The CDR3 here is CASSLLVEQFF. For the CDR3, the DNA is TGTGCCAGCAGCCTCCTCGTGGAGCAGTTCTTC. The chain is built from TRBV11-2 and TRBJ2-1; D is undetermined. V shed 5 bases and J shed 10 bases, with 9 bases lying between them. The CDR3 is 11 amino acids. Germline V CDR1 and CDR2: SGHAT, FQNNGV.

V usage is TRBV27 and J usage is TRBJ1-1, with 8 bases matching TRBD1. The V gene's germline CDR1 is MNHEY and CDR2 SMNVEV (reference sequence). The CDR3 extends over 17 amino acids. V shed 0 bases and J 2 bases; nucleotides not matched to a gene: 8. This CDR3 reads CASSLSRAGGENTEAFF. CDR3 nucleotide sequence: TGTGCCAGCAGTTTATCGAGGGCAGGGGGCGAAAACACTGAAGCTTTCTTT.

This clone came up a few times. The chain carries TRBV19 and TRBJ1-6; D is ambiguous. The germline V gene encodes CDR1 LNHDA and CDR2 SQIVND (reference sequence). This CDR3 spans 15 amino acids. V was trimmed by 1 base and J by 6 bases, leaving 10 bases between them. CDR3 nucleotides: TGTGCCAGTAGTATAGGCTCCCGGATTAATTCACCCCTCCACTTT. The encoded protein is CASSIGSRINSPLHF.

The chain is built from TRBV4-3 and TRBJ1-4; TRBD1 aligns across 7 bases. The germline V gene has CDR1 LGHNA and CDR2 YSLEER. Trimming removed 4 bases from V and 7 bases from J; junction bases left unmatched: 12. This CDR3 contains 16 residues. The DNA for the CDR3 is TGCGCCAGCAGCCCACAAACAGGGGAGCGGGGTGAAAAACTGTTTTTT. Amino acid sequence: CASSPQTGERGEKLFF.

The chain joins TRBV9 to TRBJ2-2; TRBD2 matches 7 bases. With V trimmed by 0 bases and J by 4 bases, 3 bases remained unmatched. Germline V gene sequence: CDR1 SGDLS, CDR2 YYNGEE. This CDR3 region has 15 residues. CDR3 amino acids: CASSVAQRGTGELFF. CDR3 nucleotide sequence: TGTGCCAGCAGCGTAGCTCAGCGGGGCACCGGGGAGCTGTTTTTT.

V is TRBV2 and J is TRBJ2-1; 12 bases agree with TRBD1. The V gene end was trimmed by 4 bases and the J gene end by 3 bases; junction bases not matched to a gene: 4. The CDR3 is 16 residues long. Germline V gene lookup returns CDR1 SNHLY and CDR2 FYNNEI. For the CDR3, the DNA is TGTGCCAGCAGTGCCGGGACAGGGGGCTACTACAATGAGCAGTTCTTC. This encodes CASSAGTGGYYNEQFF.

The rearrangement uses TRBV30 and TRBJ1-2; unclear D gene. The CDR3 contains 14 residues. The V gene lost 0 bases and the J gene lost 2 bases, with 10 bases spanning the gap. Germline V lookup: CDR1 GTSNPN, CDR2 SVGIG (reference sequence). CDR3 in amino acids: CAWSVLDNNYGYTF. The CDR3 region has the DNA TGTGCCTGGAGTGTACTTGACAACAACTATGGCTACACCTTC. The full variable domain, in which reference TRBV30 and TRBJ1-2 provide the parts outside the CDR3, is SQTIHQWPATLVQPVGSPLSLECTVEGTSNPNLYWYRQAAGRGLQLLFYSVGIGQISSEVPQNLSASRPQDRQFILSSKKLLLSDSGFYLCAWSVLDNNYGYTFGSGTRLTVV.

The J gene is TRBJ1-1, the V gene TRBV21-1. TRBV21-1 counts as a pseudogene. The CDR3 contains 14 residues. CDR3 nucleotide sequence: TGTGCCAGCAGGTTTCGTATAGTTCGCACTGAAGCTTTCTTT. It yields the protein CASRFRIVRTEAFF.

The V and J genes are TRBV19 and TRBJ1-2, with a tentative D call TRBD1 (5 bases). Germline CDR1 and CDR2: LNHDA and SQIVND (reference sequence). With 4 bases removed from V and 8 bases from J, the gap between germline ends came to 11 bases. The CDR3 is 12 amino acids. The DNA for the CDR3 is TGTGCCAGTAGTACAGGGCCGTGGGGCTACACCTTC. Translation: CASSTGPWGYTF.

The chain has TRBV6-5 and TRBJ1-3; no reliable D call. V lost 0 bases, J lost 2 bases, and 8 bases lay in between. The CDR3 loop spans 15 amino acids. The germline V gene has CDR1 MNHEY and CDR2 SVGAGI. The CDR3 is CASSYSPSPGNTIYF. Written as DNA, the CDR3 is TGTGCCAGCAGTTACTCACCCAGTCCTGGAAACACCATATATTTT.

The chain recombines TRBV11-3 with TRBJ2-3; D is uncertain. Trimming left V 1 base short and J 11 bases short, with 13 bases between. CDR3 length equals 13 residues. Germline V gene data show CDR1 as SGHNT and CDR2 as YENEEA. CDR3: CASSLGGSALQYF. The CDR3 nucleotides are TGTGCCAGCAGCTTAGGAGGATCGGCCTTGCAGTATTTT. Combining the CDR3 with reference TRBV11-3 and TRBJ2-3 gives the whole variable domain EAGVVQSPRYKIIEKKQPVAFWCNPISGHNTLYWYLQNLGQGPELLIRYENEEAVDDSQLPKDRFSAERLKGVDSTLKIQPAELGDSAVYLCASSLGGSALQYFGPGTRLTVL.

The chain has TRBV7-6 and TRBJ1-1; D gene uncertain. The V end was cut by 0 bases, the J end by 8 bases, with 13 bases between. The CDR3 is made up of 14 amino acids. Per the germline V gene, CDR1 is SGHVS and CDR2 is FNYEAQ. CDR3 sequence reads: CASSLAGGGSEAFF. The DNA for the CDR3 is TGTGCCAGCAGCTTAGCGGGCGGCGGCTCCGAAGCTTTCTTT.

The chain employs TRBV6-5 and TRBJ1-5; D not resolved. Germline V CDR1 and CDR2: MNHEY, SVGAGI. V was pared by 2 bases and J by 7 bases, with 12 bases between. The length of the CDR3 is 14 residues. DNA of the CDR3: TGTGCCAGCAGTTACGCTAACGGCGACCAGCCCCAGCATTTT. Protein: CASSYANGDQPQHF.

The V gene is TRBV16, the J gene TRBJ2-1; D call uncertain. Germline lookup yields CDR1 KGHSY and CDR2 FQNENV. This CDR3 is built from 11 residues. The ends were cut back, 4 bases at V and 11 bases at J, with 9 bases in the middle. CDR3 sequence reads: CASSRPGQQFF. The CDR3 coding sequence is TGTGCCAGCAGCCGGCCGGGCCAGCAGTTCTTC.

J is TRBJ1-5 and V is TRBV4-1; D not certain. V lost 1 base and J lost 7, with 17 bases in between. CDR3 length equals 16 residues. Germline loops: CDR1 MGHRA, CDR2 YSYEKL. CDR3 sequence: CASSQVGGSGSQPQHF. DNA of the CDR3: TGCGCCAGCAGCCAAGTTGGCGGTAGCGGGAGCCAGCCCCAGCATTTT.

The rearrangement joins TRBV29-1 to TRBJ2-7; unclear D gene. Germline CDR1 reads SQVTM; CDR2 reads ANQGSEA. Trimming took off 4 bases at V and 2 bases at J, with 18 bases between the two ends. CDR3 length: 15 amino acids. CDR3: CSVVLVAAITYEQYF. The CDR3, as DNA: TGCAGCGTTGTCCTCGTCGCGGCAATTACCTACGAGCAGTACTTC.

The chain combines TRBV13 with TRBJ1-2; the match to TRBD1 covers 7 bases. Germline assignment: CDR1 PRHDT and CDR2 FYEKMQ (reference sequence). There are 16 residues in the CDR3. V lost 0 bases to trimming and J lost 6 bases; unmatched junction nucleotides: 10. CDR3 amino acids: CASSLGSRGQWDGYTF. CDR3 DNA sequence: TGTGCCAGCAGCTTAGGCAGTAGGGGGCAGTGGGATGGCTACACCTTC.

The V gene is TRBV11-2, the J gene TRBJ2-1, with TRBD2 matching 15 bases. The CDR3 spans 18 residues. The V and J ends lost 4 bases and 5 bases, in that order; junction bases with no gene match: 9. Germline-derived CDR1 and CDR2 are SGHAT and FQNNGV. In nucleotides, the CDR3 is TGTGCCAGCAGCTCCCGGACTAGCGGGGGGGCACAACACAATGAGCAGTTCTTC. It translates to CASSSRTSGGAQHNEQFF.

The chain joins TRBV5-4 to TRBJ2-1; a weak D match, TRBD1 (6 bases). The germline V gene has CDR1 SGHNT and CDR2 YYREEE (reference sequence). V was clipped by 0 bases and J by 5 bases, with 15 bases between them. CDR3 size: 16 residues. CDR3 amino acids: CASSLVGTGKDNEQFF. The CDR3, as DNA: TGTGCCAGCAGCTTGGTAGGTACAGGGAAGGACAATGAGCAGTTCTTC.

This chain uses TRBV5-6 with TRBJ2-5; D is unresolved. CDR3 length: 11 amino acids. CDR1 is SGHDT, CDR2 YYEEEE, per germline. The V gene lost 2 bases and the J gene lost 4 bases, with 3 bases spanning the gap. The CDR3 DNA reads as TGTGCCAGCAGCTTCGGAGAGACCCAGTACTTC. Translation gives CASSFGETQYF.

J is TRBJ2-5 and V is TRBV7-9, with TRBD1 as a possible D gene (6 bases). CDR1 and CDR2 from the germline V gene are SEHNR and FQNEAQ (reference sequence). The CDR3 consists of 14 residues. V lost 0 bases, J lost 5 bases, and 10 bases lay in between. The CDR3 loop reads CASSLAGGEETQYF. CDR3 bases: TGTGCCAGCAGCTTAGCTGGGGGCGAGGAGACCCAGTACTTC.

The CDR3 sequence: CASSIVQGDPAFF. In DNA, the CDR3 is TGTGCCAGTAGTATAGTCCAGGGGGACCCAGCTTTCTTT. The rearrangement links TRBV19 to TRBJ1-1; 7 bases are a match to TRBD1. The CDR3 contains 13 residues. V trimming: 1 base; J trimming: 10 bases; junction bases outside the gene matches: 6. CDR1 and CDR2 (germline): LNHDA, SQIVND (reference sequence).

The chain employs TRBV7-9 and TRBJ2-1; 9 bases align to TRBD2. The CDR3 is made up of 16 amino acids. Per germline, CDR1 SEHNR and CDR2 FQNEAQ (reference sequence). Trimming at V came to 1 base and at J to 7 bases, leaving 8 bases not matched to a gene. CDR3: CASSLVPSGAGNEQFF. The CDR3 coding sequence is TGTGCCAGCAGCTTAGTCCCTAGCGGGGCAGGGAATGAGCAGTTCTTC.

This chain joins TRBV19 and TRBJ2-2; TRBD2 aligns across 8 bases. The CDR3 has 13 amino acids. V lost 6 bases to trimming and J lost 6 bases; unmatched junction nucleotides: 3. Germline CDR1 and CDR2: LNHDA and SQIVND (reference sequence). The CDR3: CASSGGAAGELFF. For the CDR3, the DNA is TGTGCCAGTAGCGGGGGGGCCGCCGGGGAGCTGTTTTTT.

Notes on this clone: The identical CDR3 is also encoded by other nucleotide sequences in the sample. This chain uses TRBV5-1 with TRBJ1-1, with 7 bases fitting TRBD1. Germline V gene data show CDR1 as SGHRS and CDR2 as YFSETQ. The CDR3 is made up of 14 amino acids. Germline trimming cut 2 bases from V and 0 bases from J; bases unmatched to any gene: 1. The CDR3, as DNA: TGCGCCAGCAGCTTCAGGGGGGTGAACACTGAAGCTTTCTTT. Amino acids: CASSFRGVNTEAFF.

The rearrangement uses TRBV18 and TRBJ2-5, with D possibly being TRBD1 or TRBD2 (5 bases each). V was trimmed by 0 bases and J by 2 bases, leaving 16 bases between them. Germline V gene data show CDR1 as KGHSH and CDR2 as LQKENI. This CDR3 has 17 residues. CDR3 amino acids: CASSPPRDRDRQETQYF. DNA for the CDR3: TGTGCCAGCTCACCACCTCGGGACCGCGATCGGCAAGAGACCCAGTACTTC.

Note on this clone: Within the sample, other DNA sequences also encode this same CDR3. The rearrangement links TRBV27 to TRBJ2-5; maybe TRBD2 (5 bases). Trimming stripped 2 bases from V and 4 bases from J, with 11 bases between. The CDR3 spans 14 residues. Per the germline V gene, CDR1 is MNHEY and CDR2 is SMNVEV (reference sequence). The CDR3: CASSLVGGGETQYF. The DNA of the CDR3 is TGTGCCAGCAGTTTAGTAGGAGGAGGAGAGACCCAGTACTTC.